This T cell receptor (beta chain) is drawn from a study of T-cell memory formation after mild COVID-19. Study findings and constraints: Pre-infection memory harbored some responding clones, suggesting cross-reactive memory joined.

MiXCR was run by TCRdb on the 5' RACE reads, yielding one entry per CDR3 protein. The profile shows about 560,000 distinct CDR3 sequences, roughly 17% of them singletons. Germline V gene sequence: CDR1 SGHRS, CDR2 YFSETQ. The V gene end was trimmed by 2 bases and the J gene end by 6 bases; junction bases not matched to a gene: 8. This CDR3 region has 15 residues. This clonotype has only a few counts. The antigen is undetermined. The V call is TRBV5-1, the J call TRBJ2-1; 7 bases match TRBD2. The TCR sequence derives from an adult woman who had mild COVID-19 (a few samples of this study predate the infection). Cell type and time point are not known. Sequencing used PBMCs or a T cell subset sorted from them (not recorded which). DNA for the CDR3: TGCGCCAGCAGCTTACCCCTAGCGGAGGGCAATGAGCAGTTCTTC. It is translated as CASSLPLAEGNEQFF.